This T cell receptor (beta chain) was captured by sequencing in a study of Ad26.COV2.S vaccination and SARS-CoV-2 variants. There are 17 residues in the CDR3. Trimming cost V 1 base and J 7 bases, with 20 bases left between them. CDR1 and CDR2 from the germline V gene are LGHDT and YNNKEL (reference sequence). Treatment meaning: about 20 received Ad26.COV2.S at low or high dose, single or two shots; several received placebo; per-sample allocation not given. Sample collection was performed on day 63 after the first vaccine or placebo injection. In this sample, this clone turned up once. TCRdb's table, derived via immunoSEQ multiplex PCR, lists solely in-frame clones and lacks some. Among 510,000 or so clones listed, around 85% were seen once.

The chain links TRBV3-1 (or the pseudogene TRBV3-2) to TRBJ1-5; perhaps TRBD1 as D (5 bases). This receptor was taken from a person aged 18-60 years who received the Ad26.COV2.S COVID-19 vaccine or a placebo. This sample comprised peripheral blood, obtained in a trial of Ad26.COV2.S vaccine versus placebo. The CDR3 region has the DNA TGTGCCAGCAGCCAAGGGTCCGCATTACAGGCACGGCAGCCCCAGCATTTT. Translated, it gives CASSQGSALQARQPQHF.